A selection of T cell receptor beta chains follows, all from one sample in a study of T cell changes during pregnancy in multiple sclerosis. Profiling relied on immunoSEQ multiplex PCR, and the TCRdb table lists in-frame clones only, not all of them. This sample has tens of thousands of clones, with about nine tenths found just once. The specimen was CD4+ T cells from peripheral blood mononuclear cells, collected in the first trimester of pregnancy. These TCRs come from a female donor with multiple sclerosis, enrolled in a pregnancy study. The CDR3 runs from the conserved cysteine through the conserved F or W. A D gene is named only where the DNA matches it firmly. Clone size is not always given. Where it is, it says once, few, many or a class for expanded clones.

D gene: TRBD2
V gene: TRBV15
J gene: TRBJ2-1
clone size: NA
CDR3 DNA: TGTGCCACCAGCAGAGGGACTAGCGTAGAAGGGGAGCAGTTCTTC
CDR3 protein: CATSRGTSVEGEQFF

D gene: TRBD1
V gene: TRBV29-1
J gene: TRBJ2-1
clone size: NA
CDR3 DNA: TGCAGCGGATGGGACAGAAAGTACAATGAGCAGTTCTTC
CDR3 protein: CSGWDRKYNEQFF

D gene: TRBD2
V gene: TRBV2
J gene: TRBJ2-1
clone size: NA
CDR3 DNA: TGTGCCAGCCGACTAGCGGGAGGGCCTATGGATGAGCAGTTCTTC
CDR3 protein: CASRLAGGPMDEQFF

D gene: NA
V gene: TRBV30
J gene: TRBJ1-3
clone size: NA
CDR3 DNA: TGTGCCTGGAGTAGGGGTGGCTCTGGAAACACCATATATTTT
CDR3 protein: CAWSRGGSGNTIYF

D gene: TRBD1
V gene: TRBV27
J gene: TRBJ1-1
clone size: NA
CDR3 DNA: TGTGCCAGCAGGCTAAGACAGGGTCGGAACACTGAAGCTTTCTTT
CDR3 protein: CASRLRQGRNTEAFF

D gene: TRBD1
V gene: TRBV7-9
J gene: TRBJ2-7
clone size: NA
CDR3 DNA: TGTGCCAGCAGCTTACGGGGACAGGGAAATTACGAGCAGTACTTC
CDR3 protein: CASSLRGQGNYEQYF

D gene: NA
V gene: TRBV4-1
J gene: TRBJ1-5
clone size: NA
CDR3 DNA: TGCGCCAGCAGCCAAGCGGGGAGCAATCAGCCCCAGCATTTT
CDR3 protein: CASSQAGSNQPQHF

D gene: TRBD2
V gene: TRBV2
J gene: TRBJ2-3
clone size: NA
CDR3 DNA: TGTGCCAGCAGTCTCCTAGCGGGAGATACGCAGTATTTT
CDR3 protein: CASSLLAGDTQYF

D gene: TRBD2
V gene: TRBV9
J gene: TRBJ2-3
clone size: NA
CDR3 DNA: TGTGCCAGCAGCGTAACAGCGGGGGGGACAGATACGCAGTATTTT
CDR3 protein: CASSVTAGGTDTQYF

D gene: TRBD1
V gene: TRBV2
J gene: TRBJ2-3
clone size: NA
CDR3 DNA: TGTGCCAGCGGGGACAGGAGAAGCACAGATACGCAGTATTTT
CDR3 protein: CASGDRRSTDTQYF

D gene: NA
V gene: TRBV5-1
J gene: TRBJ1-2
clone size: few
CDR3 DNA: TGCGCCAGCAGCTCCGACTATGGCTACACCTTC
CDR3 protein: CASSSDYGYTF

D gene: TRBD1
V gene: TRBV28
J gene: TRBJ1-5
clone size: NA
CDR3 DNA: TGTGCCAGCACCGGGACAGGGTCCGGGGAACAGCCCCAGCATTTT
CDR3 protein: CASTGTGSGEQPQHF

D gene: NA
V gene: TRBV14
J gene: TRBJ2-1
clone size: NA
CDR3 DNA: TGTGCCAGCAGCCATCCCGTTTTCTCCTACAATGAGCAGTTCTTC
CDR3 protein: CASSHPVFSYNEQFF

D gene: TRBD2
V gene: TRBV6-5
J gene: TRBJ2-7
clone size: NA
CDR3 DNA: TGTGCCAGCAGTTACCTCGCGGGGGGTTACGAGCAGTACTTC
CDR3 protein: CASSYLAGGYEQYF

D gene: NA
V gene: TRBV12-2
J gene: TRBJ1-2
clone size: NA
CDR3 DNA: TGTGCAAGTCGCTTAGCGCGGGACAGGGAACGAAATGGCTACACCTTC
CDR3 protein: CASRLARDRERNGYTF

D gene: TRBD1
V gene: TRBV6-6
J gene: TRBJ1-6
clone size: NA
CDR3 DNA: TGTGCCAGCATCATGGGGACAGGCCTGGGCAGCTCACCCCTCCACTTT
CDR3 protein: CASIMGTGLGSSPLHF

D gene: TRBD2
V gene: TRBV5-8
J gene: TRBJ2-1
clone size: NA
CDR3 DNA: TGTGCCAGCAGCTTGTTTTTAAGCGGGAGGGCCAATGAGCAGTTCTTC
CDR3 protein: CASSLFLSGRANEQFF

D gene: NA
V gene: TRBV28
J gene: TRBJ1-2
clone size: NA
CDR3 DNA: TGTGCCAGCAGTACCCCGGGGGGGCAGTATGGCTACACCTTC
CDR3 protein: CASSTPGGQYGYTF

D gene: NA
V gene: TRBV18
J gene: TRBJ2-6
clone size: once
CDR3 DNA: TGTGCCAGCTCACCACGAGAGGGTTACTCTGGGGCCAACGTCCTGACTTTC
CDR3 protein: CASSPREGYSGANVLTF

D gene: NA
V gene: TRBV4-2
J gene: TRBJ2-5
clone size: once
CDR3 DNA: TGTGCCAGCAGCCAAGACCCACTAGGGCAAGAGACCCAGTACTTC
CDR3 protein: CASSQDPLGQETQYF

D gene: NA
V gene: TRBV28
J gene: TRBJ2-2
clone size: NA
CDR3 DNA: TGTGCCAGCAGTTTATTCCTACGGAACACCGGGGAGCTGTTTTTT
CDR3 protein: CASSLFLRNTGELFF

D gene: NA
V gene: TRBV28
J gene: TRBJ1-3
clone size: NA
CDR3 DNA: TGTGCCAGCAGTCCCCGGCAAGGGGTCTTCGGAAACACCATATATTTT
CDR3 protein: CASSPRQGVFGNTIYF

D gene: NA
V gene: TRBV27
J gene: TRBJ2-7
clone size: NA
CDR3 DNA: TGTGCCAGCAGTCCCACCCCAACAGGGTACATCTACGAGCAGTACTTC
CDR3 protein: CASSPTPTGYIYEQYF

D gene: TRBD2
V gene: TRBV11-2
J gene: TRBJ2-7
clone size: few
CDR3 DNA: TGTGCCAGCAGCAATCTGGGACTAGCGGGGCTTGCCTACGAGCAGTACTTC
CDR3 protein: CASSNLGLAGLAYEQYF

D gene: NA
V gene: TRBV7-9
J gene: TRBJ1-1
clone size: NA
CDR3 DNA: TGTGCCAGCAGCTTAGCGGCCGGAGGGACTGAAGCTTTCTTT
CDR3 protein: CASSLAAGGTEAFF

D gene: TRBD1
V gene: TRBV6-1
J gene: TRBJ1-6
clone size: NA
CDR3 DNA: TGTGCCAGCAGTACTTGGACAGGAAACAATTCACCCCTCCACTTT
CDR3 protein: CASSTWTGNNSPLHF

D gene: NA
V gene: TRBV4-1
J gene: TRBJ2-5
clone size: NA
CDR3 DNA: TGCGCCAGCAGCCAAGGACTTACAGGAGAAGAGACCCAGTACTTC
CDR3 protein: CASSQGLTGEETQYF

D gene: NA
V gene: TRBV20-1
J gene: TRBJ2-6
clone size: NA
CDR3 DNA: TGCAGTGCTCCCTGGGCCAACGTCCTGACTTTC
CDR3 protein: CSAPWANVLTF

D gene: NA
V gene: TRBV15
J gene: TRBJ1-1
clone size: NA
CDR3 DNA: TGTGCCACCAGCAGAGTTGGCGGGGTCACTGAAGCTTTCTTT
CDR3 protein: CATSRVGGVTEAFF

D gene: TRBD1
V gene: TRBV5-6
J gene: TRBJ1-2
clone size: NA
CDR3 DNA: TGTGCCAGCAGCCGTTGGACAGGTGAGAGCTATGGCTACACCTTC
CDR3 protein: CASSRWTGESYGYTF

D gene: NA
V gene: TRBV4-2
J gene: TRBJ2-2
clone size: NA
CDR3 DNA: TGTGCCAGCAGCCAGGAGCAGTACACCGGGGAGCTGTTTTTT
CDR3 protein: CASSQEQYTGELFF